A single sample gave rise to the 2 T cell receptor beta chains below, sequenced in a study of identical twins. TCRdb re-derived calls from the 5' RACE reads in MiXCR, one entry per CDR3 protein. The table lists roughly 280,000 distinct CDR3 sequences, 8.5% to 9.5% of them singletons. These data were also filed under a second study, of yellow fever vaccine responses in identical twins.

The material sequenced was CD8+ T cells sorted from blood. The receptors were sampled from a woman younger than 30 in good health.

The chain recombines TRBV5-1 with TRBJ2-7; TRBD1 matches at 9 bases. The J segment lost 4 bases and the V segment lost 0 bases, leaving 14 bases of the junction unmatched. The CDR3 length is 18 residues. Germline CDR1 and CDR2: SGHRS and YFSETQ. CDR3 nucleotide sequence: TGCGCCAGCAGCTTGGCCTATGGGTACAGGGGGCTGGGTTACGAGCAGTACTTC. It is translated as CASSLAYGYRGLGYEQYF.

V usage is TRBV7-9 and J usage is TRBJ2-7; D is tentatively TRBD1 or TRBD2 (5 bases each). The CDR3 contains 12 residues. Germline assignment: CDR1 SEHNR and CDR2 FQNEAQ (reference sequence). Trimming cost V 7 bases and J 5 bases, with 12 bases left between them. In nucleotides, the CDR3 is TGTGCCAGCACCGGCAGGGACGACGAGCAGTACTTC. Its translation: CASTGRDDEQYF.